Below are 11 T cell receptor beta chains sequenced from a single sample in a study of shared clonotypes between healthy human individuals. Only CD45RO-negative cells positively selected for CCR7 counted as naive CD8 cells, so terminally differentiated effector memory CD45RA+ cells were excluded. TCRdb keeps only in-frame clones here, not all; method: immunoSEQ multiplex PCR. The sample lists around 620,000 clones, 95% occurring once. The specimen sequenced was naive CD8+ T cells sorted from blood. These TCRs come from a woman aged 25 to 45 in good health.

This clone was seen just once. The gene calls are TRBV29-1 and TRBJ1-4; no reliable D call. V lost 3 bases and J 11 bases, leaving 10 bases between the germline ends. The CDR3 is 11 residues long. CDR1 SQVTM and CDR2 ANQGSEA come from the germline V gene. The CDR3 sequence: CSVDIAGKLFF. The CDR3, as DNA: TGCAGCGTTGATATAGCTGGGAAACTGTTTTTT.

CDR3 residues: CASSLSVTSGISTDTQYF. The DNA of the CDR3 is TGTGCCAGCAGTTTATCGGTGACTAGCGGGATTAGCACAGATACGCAGTATTTT. The chain couples TRBV27 to TRBJ2-3, with 11 bases that match TRBD2. Trimming cost V 0 bases and J 0 bases; bases outside gene matches: 5. The CDR3 has 18 residues. Germline V gene data show CDR1 as MNHEY and CDR2 as SMNVEV (reference sequence).

A single count supports this clone. This sequence joins TRBV14 and TRBJ2-7; possibly TRBD1 for D (7 bases). This CDR3 is 20 amino acids long. The V and J ends lost 1 base and 2 bases respectively, with 27 bases between them. Germline CDR1 and CDR2: SGHDN and FVKESK. The CDR3 protein is CASSQGPATGTPDVTYEQYF. The DNA of the CDR3 is TGTGCCAGCAGCCAAGGACCCGCGACAGGGACTCCCGACGTAACCTACGAGCAGTACTTC. The whole variable domain, filled in from reference TRBV14 and TRBJ2-7, reads EAGVTQFPSHSVIEKGQTVTLRCDPISGHDNLYWYRRVMGKEIKFLLHFVKESKQDESGMPNNRFLAERTGGTYSTLKVQPAELEDSGVYFCASSQGPATGTPDVTYEQYFGPGTRLTVT.

The chain uses TRBV6-1 and TRBJ2-7; D remains unclear. With 6 bases removed from V and 4 bases from J, the gap between germline ends came to 10 bases. This CDR3 is built from 12 residues. Germline V CDR1 and CDR2: MNHNS, SASEGT. DNA of the CDR3: TGTGCCAGCAGGGATCTAGGGTACGAGCAGTACTTC. It yields the protein CASRDLGYEQYF.

This chain joins TRBV28 and TRBJ1-2; the match to TRBD1 covers 7 bases. CDR3 size: 13 residues. Germline V gene data show CDR1 as MDHEN and CDR2 as SYDVKM. The V gene end was trimmed by 5 bases and the J gene end by 8 bases; junction bases not matched to a gene: 8. This CDR3 is CASSEVTGFGYTF. As DNA, the CDR3 is TGTGCCAGCAGTGAGGTGACAGGGTTCGGCTACACCTTC.

This clone was picked up one time. The chain carries TRBV18 and TRBJ1-2; D gene ambiguous. The length of the CDR3 is 17 residues. Germline V gives CDR1 KGHSH, CDR2 LQKENI. Between the trimmed V and J ends, which lost 2 bases and 0 bases, there was a span of 16 bases. This chain's CDR3 is CASSPLVTSHSNYGYTF. CDR3 nucleotide sequence: TGTGCCAGCTCACCATTGGTCACGTCACACTCTAACTATGGCTACACCTTC.

The V call is TRBV9, the J call TRBJ2-1; no clear D gene. This CDR3 comprises 14 residues. V lost 7 bases, J lost 6 bases, and 17 bases lay in between. Germline V lookup: CDR1 SGDLS, CDR2 YYNGEE. CDR3 DNA: TGTGCCAGCCCGGTGGGCATTCCCCGCAATGAGCAGTTCTTC. The encoded protein is CASPVGIPRNEQFF.

The genes are TRBV28 and TRBJ1-1; TRBD1 might be the D (6 bases). Trimming stripped 4 bases from V and 1 base from J, with 10 bases between. This CDR3 has 14 residues. Per germline, CDR1 MDHEN and CDR2 SYDVKM. CDR3 sequence reads: CASSSPDRNTEAFF. DNA of the CDR3: TGTGCCAGCAGTTCCCCGGACAGGAACACTGAAGCTTTCTTT.

This chain links TRBV9 with TRBJ2-4; 8 nucleotides agree with TRBD2. The CDR3 covers 15 residues. The germline V gene encodes CDR1 SGDLS and CDR2 YYNGEE. J gave up 0 bases and V 4 bases, and 3 bases lay outside the gene matches. The CDR3 is CASSPTSGAKNIQYF. DNA for the CDR3: TGTGCCAGCAGCCCCACTAGCGGAGCCAAAAACATTCAGTACTTC. The whole variable domain, filled in from reference TRBV9 and TRBJ2-4, reads DSGVTQTPKHLITATGQRVTLRCSPRSGDLSVYWYQQSLDQGLQFLIQYYNGEERAKGNILERFSAQQFPDLHSELNLSSLELGDSALYFCASSPTSGAKNIQYFGAGTRLSVL.

On this clone itself: Other DNA sequences in the same sample also yield this CDR3. The genes are TRBV27 and TRBJ1-2, with no clear D. There are 13 residues in the CDR3. Germline V gene lookup returns CDR1 MNHEY and CDR2 SMNVEV (reference sequence). The V and J ends lost 3 bases and 0 bases respectively, with 5 bases between them. CDR3 amino acids: CASSFGTNYGYTF. For the CDR3, the DNA is TGTGCCAGCAGTTTTGGGACTAACTATGGCTACACCTTC.

The chain carries TRBV6-5 and TRBJ2-7; weak D call: TRBD1 (5 bases). CDR3 length: 12 amino acids. The germline V and J ends were trimmed by 6 bases and 1 base, with 7 bases remaining between them. Germline lookup yields CDR1 MNHEY and CDR2 SVGAGI. The CDR3 DNA is TGTGCCAGCAGCGACAGATCCTACGAGCAGTACTTC. Amino acid sequence: CASSDRSYEQYF.